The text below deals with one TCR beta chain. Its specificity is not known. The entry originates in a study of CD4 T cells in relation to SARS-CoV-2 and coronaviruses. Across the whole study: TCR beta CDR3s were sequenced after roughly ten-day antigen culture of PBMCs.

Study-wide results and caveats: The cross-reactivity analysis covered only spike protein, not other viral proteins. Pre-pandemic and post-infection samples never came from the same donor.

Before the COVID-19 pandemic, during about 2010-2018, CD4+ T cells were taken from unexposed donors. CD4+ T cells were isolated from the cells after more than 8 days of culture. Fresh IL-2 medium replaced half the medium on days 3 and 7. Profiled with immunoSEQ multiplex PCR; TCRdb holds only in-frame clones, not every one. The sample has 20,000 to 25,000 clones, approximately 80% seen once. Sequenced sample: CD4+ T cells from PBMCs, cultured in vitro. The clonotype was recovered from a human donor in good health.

Here the CDR3 reads CASSRTGGKETQYF. In DNA form, the CDR3 reads TGTGCCAGCAGCCGGACAGGGGGCAAGGAGACCCAGTACTTC. The V and J genes are TRBV5-6 and TRBJ2-5; 11 bases line up with TRBD1. V shed 4 bases and J 5 bases; nucleotides not matched to a gene: 4. The CDR3 has 14 residues. CDR1 and CDR2 (germline): SGHDT, YYEEEE.